A selection of T cell receptor beta chains follows, all from one sample in a study of blood T cell repertoires in COVID-19. Libraries were prepared by immunoSEQ multiplex PCR; TCRdb keeps only in-frame clonotypes and omits some of them. This table has some 380,000 clones, about four fifths appearing once. Sequenced sample: peripheral blood. Receptors were obtained from a human donor with acute or convalescent COVID-19. The donor label of this sample is uncertain. The CDR3 runs from the conserved cysteine through the conserved F or W. The order of the fields is CDR3 protein, CDR3 DNA, clone size, CDR3 length, D gene, V gene, J gene. The D gene is left open where the match is weak. Size values are once, few and many counts, or a class for expanded clones, and some rows have none.

CDR3: CASSQQGNTEAFF
DNA: TGTGCCAGCAGCCAACAGGGGAACACTGAAGCTTTCTTT
size: NA
length: 13
D: NA
V: TRBV3-1/TRBV3-2
J: TRBJ1-1

CDR3: CASSVLGRLAGVSYNEQFF
DNA: TGTGCCAGCAGTGTATTAGGGCGACTAGCGGGAGTCTCCTACAATGAGCAGTTCTTC
size: NA
length: 19
D: TRBD2
V: TRBV6-1
J: TRBJ2-1

CDR3: CASSLNTVQETQYF
DNA: TGTGCCAGCAGCTTAAATACAGTCCAAGAGACCCAGTACTTC
size: NA
length: 14
D: NA
V: TRBV7-2
J: TRBJ2-5

CDR3: CASSGTGAYNTEAFF
DNA: TGTGCCAGCAGCGGGACAGGGGCCTACAACACTGAAGCTTTCTTT
size: NA
length: 15
D: TRBD1
V: TRBV5-6
J: TRBJ1-1

CDR3: CASSPPRAGGYTF
DNA: TGTGCCAGCTCCCCGCCGAGGGCGGGGGGCTACACCTTC
size: NA
length: 13
D: NA
V: TRBV18
J: TRBJ1-2

CDR3: CASRPGTGDSPLHF
DNA: TGCGCCAGCAGGCCCGGGACAGGGGATTCACCCCTCCACTTT
size: NA
length: 14
D: TRBD1
V: TRBV5-1
J: TRBJ1-6

CDR3: CASSLVSRSAGGSSYEQYF
DNA: TGCGCCAGCAGCTTGGTTTCCAGGTCGGCCGGGGGAAGTTCCTACGAGCAGTACTTC
size: NA
length: 19
D: NA
V: TRBV5-1
J: TRBJ2-7

CDR3: CASNQGQGYGYTF
DNA: TGTGCCAGCAATCAAGGACAGGGCTATGGCTACACCTTC
size: many
length: 13
D: TRBD1
V: TRBV12-3/TRBV12-4
J: TRBJ1-2

CDR3: CASSWGGLSGNTIYF
DNA: TGTGCCAGCAGTTGGGGGGGGCTGAGTGGAAACACCATATATTTT
size: NA
length: 15
D: NA
V: TRBV2
J: TRBJ1-3

CDR3: CASSLQGDGYTF
DNA: TGTGCCAGCAGCTTACAGGGCGATGGCTACACCTTC
size: NA
length: 12
D: NA
V: TRBV7-9
J: TRBJ1-2

CDR3: CASSPKGVPGNTIYF
DNA: TGTGCCAGCAGCCCGAAAGGAGTCCCGGGAAACACCATATATTTT
size: NA
length: 15
D: NA
V: TRBV7-9
J: TRBJ1-3

CDR3: CASGFGTVPSEKLFF
DNA: TGCGCCAGCGGCTTTGGCACAGTTCCCTCCGAAAAACTGTTTTTT
size: NA
length: 15
D: NA
V: TRBV5-1
J: TRBJ1-4

CDR3: CASSEEGGAVEKLFF
DNA: TGTGCCAGCAGTGAAGAAGGGGGGGCCGTAGAAAAACTGTTTTTT
size: NA
length: 15
D: NA
V: TRBV2
J: TRBJ1-4

CDR3: CSARANGYTF
DNA: TGCAGTGCTAGAGCTAATGGCTACACCTTC
size: NA
length: 10
D: NA
V: TRBV20-1
J: TRBJ1-2

CDR3: CASSQDVRTSSYNEQFF
DNA: TGTGCCAGCAGCCAAGATGTCCGTACCAGCTCCTACAATGAGCAGTTCTTC
size: NA
length: 17
D: NA
V: TRBV3-1/TRBV3-2
J: TRBJ2-1

CDR3: CASRMSGGAYTQYF
DNA: TGTGCCAGCAGGATGAGCGGGGGGGCGTATACGCAGTATTTT
size: NA
length: 14
D: TRBD2
V: TRBV28
J: TRBJ2-3

CDR3: CASSVQRDWDNEQFF
DNA: TGTGCCAGCAGCGTCCAGCGGGATTGGGACAATGAGCAGTTCTTC
size: NA
length: 15
D: TRBD2
V: TRBV9
J: TRBJ2-1

CDR3: CATSLSGNYEQYF
DNA: TGTGCCACCAGCCTGTCAGGAAACTACGAGCAGTACTTC
size: NA
length: 13
D: NA
V: TRBV15
J: TRBJ2-7

CDR3: CASSPHSSGANVLTF
DNA: TGTGCCAGCAGTCCCCACAGCTCTGGGGCCAACGTCCTGACTTTC
size: NA
length: 15
D: NA
V: TRBV28
J: TRBJ2-6

CDR3: CSVEDGAYGYTF
DNA: TGCAGCGTTGAAGACGGTGCCTATGGCTACACCTTC
size: NA
length: 12
D: NA
V: TRBV29-1
J: TRBJ1-2

CDR3: CASSLGPGLYTEAFF
DNA: TGCGCCAGCAGCTTGGGGCCAGGGCTATACACTGAAGCTTTCTTT
size: NA
length: 15
D: NA
V: TRBV5-1
J: TRBJ1-1

CDR3: CASSSSNEKLFF
DNA: TGTGCCAGCAGTTCCTCTAATGAAAAACTGTTTTTT
size: NA
length: 12
D: NA
V: TRBV28
J: TRBJ1-4

CDR3: CASSRTGFTEAFF
DNA: TGTGCCAGCAGCCGGACAGGGTTCACTGAAGCTTTCTTT
size: NA
length: 13
D: TRBD1
V: TRBV12-3/TRBV12-4
J: TRBJ1-1

CDR3: CASSQGRTGSRYEQYF
DNA: TGTGCCAGCAGCCAAGGGAGGACGGGGTCTAGGTACGAGCAGTACTTC
size: once
length: 16
D: NA
V: TRBV14
J: TRBJ2-7

CDR3: CAGVTAYEQYF
DNA: TGTGCCGGGGTGACAGCCTACGAGCAGTACTTC
size: NA
length: 11
D: NA
V: TRBV30
J: TRBJ2-7

CDR3: CASSEGFGSSGNTIYF
DNA: TGTGCCAGCAGTGAAGGTTTCGGGAGCTCTGGAAACACCATATATTTT
size: NA
length: 16
D: NA
V: TRBV6-1
J: TRBJ1-3

CDR3: CATSRDNSGPYNEQFF
DNA: TGTGCCACCAGCAGAGATAATAGCGGACCCTACAATGAGCAGTTCTTC
size: few
length: 16
D: NA
V: TRBV15
J: TRBJ2-1

CDR3: CASRALGEAFYGYTF
DNA: TGTGCCAGCAGGGCCCTCGGGGAGGCTTTTTATGGCTACACCTTC
size: few
length: 15
D: NA
V: TRBV27
J: TRBJ1-2

CDR3: CASTSSPGQPDPNYGYTF
DNA: TGCGCCAGCACCTCTTCCCCGGGACAGCCAGACCCTAACTATGGCTACACCTTC
size: NA
length: 18
D: TRBD1
V: TRBV4-1
J: TRBJ1-2

CDR3: CAWSGQSNTEAFF
DNA: TGTGCCTGGAGTGGACAGTCGAACACTGAAGCTTTCTTT
size: NA
length: 13
D: NA
V: TRBV30
J: TRBJ1-1

CDR3: CASSEWGGAFF
DNA: TGTGCCAGCAGTGAATGGGGGGGAGCTTTCTTT
size: once
length: 11
D: NA
V: TRBV12-3/TRBV12-4
J: TRBJ1-1

CDR3: CASSPQRPDRGYGYTF
DNA: TGTGCCAGCTCACCCCAACGACCGGACAGAGGATATGGCTACACCTTC
size: NA
length: 16
D: NA
V: TRBV18
J: TRBJ1-2

CDR3: CASSLQGVSNQPQHF
DNA: TGCGCCAGCAGCTTACAGGGTGTAAGCAATCAGCCCCAGCATTTT
size: NA
length: 15
D: NA
V: TRBV5-1
J: TRBJ1-5

CDR3: CASRSDGRGTEQYF
DNA: TGTGCCAGCAGGAGCGATGGCAGGGGAACCGAGCAGTACTTC
size: NA
length: 14
D: NA
V: TRBV7-2
J: TRBJ2-7

CDR3: CASSKGIGQGNEQFF
DNA: TGTGCCAGCAGCAAAGGCATTGGACAGGGGAATGAGCAGTTCTTC
size: NA
length: 15
D: NA
V: TRBV21-1
J: TRBJ2-1

CDR3: CASSSRDYNEQFF
DNA: TGTGCCAGCAGTTCCAGGGATTACAATGAGCAGTTCTTC
size: NA
length: 13
D: NA
V: TRBV12-3/TRBV12-4
J: TRBJ2-1

CDR3: CASREIVQGSYGYTF
DNA: TGTGCCAGCAGGGAAATCGTACAGGGAAGCTATGGCTACACCTTC
size: NA
length: 15
D: NA
V: TRBV28
J: TRBJ1-2

CDR3: CASSQGIGDYGYTF
DNA: TGTGCCAGCAGCCAAGGTATCGGAGACTATGGCTACACCTTC
size: NA
length: 14
D: NA
V: TRBV3-1/TRBV3-2
J: TRBJ1-2

CDR3: CASSETSGPTYEQYF
DNA: TGTGCCAGCAGTGAAACCAGCGGGCCGACCTACGAGCAGTACTTC
size: NA
length: 15
D: NA
V: TRBV25-1
J: TRBJ2-7

CDR3: CASSFFTYEQYF
DNA: TGTGCCAGCAGCTTCTTTACCTACGAGCAGTACTTC
size: few
length: 12
D: NA
V: TRBV5-8
J: TRBJ2-7

CDR3: CASSLGVTEAFF
DNA: TGTGCCAGCAGCCTCGGGGTTACTGAAGCTTTCTTT
size: NA
length: 12
D: NA
V: TRBV13
J: TRBJ1-1